This T cell receptor beta chain is from a study of control samples from healthy donors and cancer patients. From germline, CDR1 is LGHNA and CDR2 YSLEER. The CDR3 has 18 residues. With 0 bases removed from V and 5 bases from J, the gap between germline ends came to 20 bases. TCRdb keeps only in-frame clones here, not all; method: immunoSEQ multiplex PCR. This sample has 75,000 to 95,000 clones; about 88% occur once, and the top ten carry about 36%. The chain combines TRBV4-3 with TRBJ1-5, with a weak D call TRBD1 (6 bases). The receptor was isolated from a man between 65 and 85 years old with lung cancer. Sequenced: PBMCs. The CDR3 loop is CASSQDRGGGSTDQPQHF. CDR3 DNA sequence: TGCGCCAGCAGCCAAGATAGGGGGGGCGGGTCTACGGATCAGCCCCAGCATTTT.